The rows below give T cell receptor beta chains drawn from one sample of a study of CD8+ T cells in alopecia areata. Sequencing was performed with immunoSEQ multiplex PCR; in TCRdb, only in-frame clones are kept and a portion is missing. The sample holds tens of thousands of clones, about 53% seen once. Sequencing was carried out using NKG2D-high CD8+ T cells sorted from blood. The origin of the receptors is a human donor with alopecia areata. Both conserved end residues are part of each CDR3. Each record gives: CDR3 DNA, CDR3 protein, D gene, clone size, J gene, V gene. The D gene is left open where the match is weak. Expanded clones get a size class; other rows say once, few or many, or leave the size out.

DNA: TGTGCCAGCAGTCCCCGGTCGGGTTACAACTATGGCTACACCTTC; CDR3: CASSPRSGYNYGYTF; D: NA; size: NA; J: TRBJ1-2; V: TRBV27
DNA: TGTGCCAGCACAGGGCCTGGGGCCAACGTCCTGACTTTC; CDR3: CASTGPGANVLTF; D: NA; size: NA; J: TRBJ2-6; V: TRBV11-2
DNA: TGTGCCAGCAGCGTAGGGCTAGCCGCCTACGAGCAGTACTTC; CDR3: CASSVGLAAYEQYF; D: NA; size: few; J: TRBJ2-7; V: TRBV9
DNA: TGTGCCAGCAGCTTAGAGGTAGCGGGGGTGCTCTACGAGCAGTACTTC; CDR3: CASSLEVAGVLYEQYF; D: TRBD2; size: few; J: TRBJ2-7; V: TRBV7-8
DNA: TGTGCCAGCAGTGACGGACAGATAATAGCCAAAAACATTCAGTACTTC; CDR3: CASSDGQIIAKNIQYF; D: NA; size: NA; J: TRBJ2-4; V: TRBV2
DNA: TGTGCCAGCAGTTACCGCGGTTCCCCAGAAGCTTTCTTT; CDR3: CASSYRGSPEAFF; D: NA; size: NA; J: TRBJ1-1; V: TRBV6-5
DNA: TGTGCCAGCTCCCATCGGGGTAGCCAGAGGGAGACCCAGTACTTC; CDR3: CASSHRGSQRETQYF; D: NA; size: NA; J: TRBJ2-5; V: TRBV27
DNA: TGTGCCAGCAGATTTACAGGGGGCTACGAGCAGTACTTC; CDR3: CASRFTGGYEQYF; D: TRBD1; size: NA; J: TRBJ2-7; V: TRBV28
DNA: TGTGCCAGCAGCTTGGAGGATGAGCAGTTCTTC; CDR3: CASSLEDEQFF; D: NA; size: NA; J: TRBJ2-1; V: TRBV7-9
DNA: TGTGCCAGCAGCCCTAGTGTTCCCTTGGTCACTGAAGCTTTCTTT; CDR3: CASSPSVPLVTEAFF; D: NA; size: once; J: TRBJ1-1; V: TRBV11-2
DNA: TGTGCCAGCAGCCTGCTCGGGAGCTCCTACGAGCAGTACTTC; CDR3: CASSLLGSSYEQYF; D: NA; size: few; J: TRBJ2-7; V: TRBV13
DNA: TGTGCCAGCAGCTTACTTCTAACCGGGGAGCTGTTTTTT; CDR3: CASSLLLTGELFF; D: NA; size: NA; J: TRBJ2-2; V: TRBV7-2
DNA: TGTGCCAGCAGCCAAGAGGGACTAAACAATGAGCAGTTCTTC; CDR3: CASSQEGLNNEQFF; D: TRBD2; size: NA; J: TRBJ2-1; V: TRBV14
DNA: TGTGCCAGCAGTGAACGGGCGGGGGGAAATCAGCCCCAGCATTTT; CDR3: CASSERAGGNQPQHF; D: NA; size: NA; J: TRBJ1-5; V: TRBV2
DNA: TGTGCCTGGGGAGCCAGCACAGATACGCAGTATTTT; CDR3: CAWGASTDTQYF; D: NA; size: NA; J: TRBJ2-3; V: TRBV30
DNA: TGCGCCAGCAGCTTCGGGACTAGCGGGGGCTACGAGCAGTACTTC; CDR3: CASSFGTSGGYEQYF; D: TRBD2; size: NA; J: TRBJ2-7; V: TRBV5-1
DNA: TGTGCCAGCAGTCCTGGGACAGGGGCTTCACCCCTCCACTTT; CDR3: CASSPGTGASPLHF; D: TRBD1; size: NA; J: TRBJ1-6; V: TRBV27
DNA: TGTGCCAGCTTGGCGGGGGGCAACGTCCTGACTTTC; CDR3: CASLAGGNVLTF; D: TRBD2; size: NA; J: TRBJ2-6; V: TRBV11-2
DNA: TGTGCCTGTACTCTAGCGGCTAGCACAGATACGCAGTATTTT; CDR3: CACTLAASTDTQYF; D: TRBD2; size: few; J: TRBJ2-3; V: TRBV30
DNA: TGCAGCGTCGACAGGGGTTTGAATGAGCAGTTCTTC; CDR3: CSVDRGLNEQFF; D: TRBD1; size: few; J: TRBJ2-1; V: TRBV29-1
DNA: TGCGCCAGCAGCCAAGTGATGGAGAACACTGAAGCTTTCTTT; CDR3: CASSQVMENTEAFF; D: NA; size: few; J: TRBJ1-1; V: TRBV4-1
DNA: TGTGCCAGCAGCTTAGGACTAGCCGGCCCACCGCAGTATTTT; CDR3: CASSLGLAGPPQYF; D: TRBD2; size: NA; J: TRBJ2-3; V: TRBV5-6
DNA: TGTGCCTGTATGGGACCGAAAGAGACCCAGTACTTC; CDR3: CACMGPKETQYF; D: NA; size: NA; J: TRBJ2-5; V: TRBV30
DNA: TGTGCCAGCAGCCTTCTGGGAGGCTACACCTTC; CDR3: CASSLLGGYTF; D: NA; size: NA; J: TRBJ1-2; V: TRBV13
DNA: TGTGCCAGCAGCCCGCCGACAGGAATGAACACTGAAGCTTTCTTT; CDR3: CASSPPTGMNTEAFF; D: NA; size: few; J: TRBJ1-1; V: TRBV7-9
DNA: TGTGCCAGTGACAGGGGCTACGAGCAGTACTTC; CDR3: CASDRGYEQYF; D: TRBD1; size: NA; J: TRBJ2-7; V: TRBV28
DNA: TGTGCCAGCAGTGATCCCGACAGGGCAGACAATGAGCAGTTCTTC; CDR3: CASSDPDRADNEQFF; D: TRBD1; size: few; J: TRBJ2-1; V: TRBV25-1
DNA: TGTGCCAGCAGTGGCCGGGACAGCGACGAGCAGTACTTC; CDR3: CASSGRDSDEQYF; D: TRBD1; size: few; J: TRBJ2-7; V: TRBV28
DNA: TGCGCCAGCAGCCAAGGGGCTAGCGGATGGGAGACCCAGTACTTC; CDR3: CASSQGASGWETQYF; D: TRBD2; size: NA; J: TRBJ2-5; V: TRBV4-1
DNA: TGTGCCAGCAGCCCCTTCTCGGGGACCGGGGAGCTGTTTTTT; CDR3: CASSPFSGTGELFF; D: NA; size: NA; J: TRBJ2-2; V: TRBV11-2
DNA: TGCAGCGTTGACTCTGAAGCTTTCTTT; CDR3: CSVDSEAFF; D: NA; size: NA; J: TRBJ1-1; V: TRBV29-1
DNA: TGCAGCGTTGTCGGACCGTCGGGAGAGACCCAGTACTTC; CDR3: CSVVGPSGETQYF; D: NA; size: few; J: TRBJ2-5; V: TRBV29-1
DNA: TGCAGCGGACATAGACTAGGAGATAGCGCAGATACGCAGTATTTT; CDR3: CSGHRLGDSADTQYF; D: NA; size: NA; J: TRBJ2-3; V: TRBV29-1
DNA: TGTGCCAGCAGCCAAGGGATTAGCTCCTACAATGAGCAGTTCTTC; CDR3: CASSQGISSYNEQFF; D: NA; size: NA; J: TRBJ2-1; V: TRBV4-2
DNA: TGCGCCAGCAGCCAAGAGAGGGAGGACTACTACGAGCAGTACTTC; CDR3: CASSQEREDYYEQYF; D: NA; size: NA; J: TRBJ2-7; V: TRBV4-3
DNA: TGCAGCGTTGAAGAGCTACGGGACAGGGGGCCCGACGAGGTTTACGAGCAGTACTTC; CDR3: CSVEELRDRGPDEVYEQYF; D: TRBD1; size: NA; J: TRBJ2-7; V: TRBV29-1
DNA: TGCGCCAGCAGCCAAGGTAGCGGAGCCTACGAGCAGTACTTC; CDR3: CASSQGSGAYEQYF; D: NA; size: few; J: TRBJ2-7; V: TRBV4-1
DNA: TGCAGCGTTTGGGAGGGGGTAGGGGCCAACGTCCTGACTTTC; CDR3: CSVWEGVGANVLTF; D: NA; size: few; J: TRBJ2-6; V: TRBV29-1
DNA: TGTGCCAGCAGAGAAATCAGGGGAGAGAACGAGCAGTACTTC; CDR3: CASREIRGENEQYF; D: NA; size: NA; J: TRBJ2-7; V: TRBV2
DNA: TGCAGCGCACTTGCAGTAGAGGGCCTAGCAGATACGCAGTATTTT; CDR3: CSALAVEGLADTQYF; D: NA; size: few; J: TRBJ2-3; V: TRBV29-1
DNA: TGTGCCAGTACGACAGACCCTGGGGCCAACGTCCTGACTTTC; CDR3: CASTTDPGANVLTF; D: NA; size: NA; J: TRBJ2-6; V: TRBV19
DNA: TGTGCCAGCCGTTCGGGCGGTAATCAGCCCCAGCATTTT; CDR3: CASRSGGNQPQHF; D: NA; size: NA; J: TRBJ1-5; V: TRBV27